Following are 32 T cell receptor beta chains from one sample sequenced in a study of blood T cells in healthy people across ages (dated by TCRdb to 2014 to 2015). Receptor amplification or capture employed 5' RACE. These reads were obtained on an Illumina HiSeq 2500. A second 7 to 11 cycle PCR used a sample-barcoded 5' primer and a J-beta primer mix. TCRdb trimmed the raw reads at Q25, called clones with MiXCR and kept productive beta chains. Every CDR3 protein is listed once, alongside the most common genes and DNA of its rows. The sample table contains around 1,100,000 distinct CDR3 sequences; only one count was recorded for roughly two fifths of them. The ten largest clonotypes hold over 10% of the sample. The sample was blood. These receptors all come from a man younger than 30 in good health.

The gene calls are TRBV6-5 and TRBJ2-1; no reliable D call. This CDR3 contains 14 residues. With 2 bases removed from V and 5 bases from J, the gap between germline ends came to 10 bases. Looked up from germline, CDR1 is MNHEY and CDR2 is SVGAGI. CDR3 nucleotide sequence: TGTGCCAGCAGTTACACCCGACAAAACAATGAGCAGTTCTTC. This gives the protein CASSYTRQNNEQFF.

The chain is built from TRBV20-1 and TRBJ1-4; D perhaps matches TRBD1 (5 bases). Per the germline V gene, CDR1 is DFQATT and CDR2 is SNEGSKA (reference sequence). Trimming shortened V by 4 bases and J by 5 bases, and 20 bases separated the two germline ends. The CDR3 is 16 amino acids. This chain's CDR3 is CSAKVGRDGWNEKLFF. Written as DNA, the CDR3 is TGCAGTGCTAAGGTTGGCAGGGATGGGTGGAATGAAAAACTGTTTTTT.

This clonotype showed up just a few times. The rearrangement joins TRBV12-3 or TRBV12-4 to TRBJ2-3; 7 bases fit TRBD2. This CDR3 contains 12 residues. The V segment lost 6 bases and the J segment 5 bases; nucleotides outside the gene matches: 2. The CDR3 reads CASRTGGDTQYF. As DNA, the CDR3 is TGTGCCAGCAGGACGGGGGGAGATACGCAGTATTTT.

V usage is TRBV29-1 and J usage is TRBJ1-3; D is undetermined. This CDR3 region has 9 residues. In germline, CDR1 is SQVTM, CDR2 ANQGSEA. V lost 7 bases, J lost 9 bases, and 7 bases lay in between. CDR3 nucleotides: TGCAGCGCCTTAACCACCATATATTTT. Translation gives CSALTTIYF.

The chain couples TRBV4-1 to TRBJ2-2, with 9 bases that match TRBD1. The V and J ends lost 0 bases and 5 bases, in that order; junction bases with no gene match: 4. From germline, CDR1 is MGHRA and CDR2 YSYEKL. The CDR3 is 16 amino acids. The CDR3 region is CASSQEDRGGTGELFF. The CDR3 DNA is TGCGCCAGCAGCCAAGAGGACAGGGGTGGGACCGGGGAGCTGTTTTTT.

The CDR3 DNA follows: TGTGCCAGCAGTACGGTCCAGGGGGCTGGCTATGGCTACACCTTC. It is translated as CASSTVQGAGYGYTF. V gene TRBV27 combines with J gene TRBJ1-2; 8 nucleotides align to TRBD1. Germline V lookup: CDR1 MNHEY, CDR2 SMNVEV (reference sequence). The CDR3 contains 15 residues. Trimming at V came to 5 bases and at J to 4 bases, leaving 9 bases not matched to a gene.

This clonotype showed up just once. The chain carries TRBV14 and TRBJ2-2, with D hard to call. This CDR3 comprises 16 residues. Per the germline V gene, CDR1 is SGHDN and CDR2 is FVKESK. The V end was cut by 2 bases, the J end by 6 bases, with 16 bases between. In DNA, the CDR3 is TGTGCCAGCAGCCAACCGGGCCGAGGACCCGCCGGGGAGCTGTTTTTT. This translates into CASSQPGRGPAGELFF.

This chain connects TRBV10-3 to TRBJ1-2, with 9 bases identical to TRBD1. J was trimmed by 6 bases and V by 8 bases; bases with no gene match: 7. Per germline, CDR1 ENHRY and CDR2 SYGVKD. The CDR3 has 13 amino acids. The CDR3 DNA sequence: TGTGCCATCCGCGCGGGACAGGGAGATGGCTACACCTTC. Translation gives CAIRAGQGDGYTF.

V and J are TRBV6-2 or TRBV6-3 and TRBJ2-1; TRBD2 is a possible D gene (6 bases). Trimming left V 3 bases short and J 10 bases short, with 28 bases between. Germline-derived CDR1 and CDR2 are MNHEY and SVGEGT. There are 18 residues in the CDR3. CDR3 sequence reads: CASSYSGTALNGVYEQFF. CDR3 DNA: TGTGCCAGCAGTTATTCGGGGACTGCTCTGAATGGGGTGTACGAGCAGTTCTTC.

This clonotype was observed a handful of times. V gene TRBV9 combines with J gene TRBJ2-1, with TRBD2 matching 7 bases. Germline-derived CDR1 and CDR2 are SGDLS and YYNGEE. V trimming: 4 bases; J trimming: 5 bases; junction bases outside the gene matches: 12. The CDR3 consists of 16 residues. Here the CDR3 DNA reads TGTGCCAGCAGCACAACCGGGACGGGGGGTAACAATGAGCAGTTCTTC. Its translation is CASSTTGTGGNNEQFF.

This clonotype was detected once. One end of the junction varies from germline; a read error may be responsible. The gene calls are TRBV12-3 or TRBV12-4 and TRBJ1-6; D ambiguous. This CDR3 is 15 amino acids long. Here the CDR3 reads CAGSLRTLLNPPLHF. Written as DNA, the CDR3 is TGTGCCGGCAGTTTAAGGACCCTTCTTAATCCACCCCTCCACTTT.

This clonotype was detected only a few times. This chain links TRBV3-1 with TRBJ1-2, with no clear D. Looked up from germline, CDR1 is LGHDT and CDR2 is YNNKEL (reference sequence). The CDR3 loop spans 13 amino acids. The germline V and J ends were trimmed by 1 base and 8 bases, with 11 bases remaining between them. The CDR3 DNA reads TGTGCCAGCAGCCAAGTGACTACCCGGGGCTACACCTTC. As protein: CASSQVTTRGYTF.

This clonotype was observed a handful of times. The rearrangement joins TRBV7-2 to TRBJ2-3, with 8 bases that match TRBD1. V lost 3 bases to trimming and J lost 2 bases; unmatched junction nucleotides: 16. The germline V gene has CDR1 SGHTA and CDR2 FQGNSA. CDR3 length: 19 residues. CDR3 sequence: CASSLQNRDRPINTDTQYF. The CDR3 DNA reads TGTGCCAGCAGCTTGCAAAACCGGGACAGGCCAATAAACACAGATACGCAGTATTTT.

The chain recombines TRBV2 with TRBJ1-5; TRBD1 matches 8 bases. This CDR3 has 17 amino acids. Germline trimming cut 8 bases from V and 2 bases from J; bases unmatched to any gene: 14. Germline CDR1 is SNHLY and CDR2 is FYNNEI. The CDR3 DNA reads TGTGCCAGCGGTGGTGGACAGGGACCCCATGGCAATCAGCCCCAGCATTTT. This sequence encodes CASGGGQGPHGNQPQHF.

In this sample, this clonotype turned up a few times. The chain recombines TRBV7-2 with TRBJ1-2, with 10 bases lining up with TRBD1. Germline assignment: CDR1 SGHTA and CDR2 FQGNSA. The CDR3 spans 16 residues. The ends lost 3 bases at V and 2 bases at J; junction bases unmatched: 6. The CDR3 bases are TGTGCCAGCAGCTTCAGACGGGACAGGGGAAACTATGGCTACACCTTC. It is translated as CASSFRRDRGNYGYTF. Complete variable domain (other parts from reference TRBV7-2 and TRBJ1-2): GAGVSQSPSNKVTEKGKDVELRCDPISGHTALYWYRQSLGQGLEFLIYFQGNSAPDKSGLPSDRFSAERTGGSVSTLTIQRTQQEDSAVYLCASSFRRDRGNYGYTFGSGTRLTVV.

This sequence joins TRBV12-3 or TRBV12-4 and TRBJ2-7, with D perhaps matching TRBD1 (5 bases). The DNA end lines up better with TRBJ2-5; the J call may be wrong. The CDR3 spans 16 residues. In DNA form, the CDR3 reads TGTGCCAGCAGTACTCTGACAGAAAAGGCAGTGGAGACCCAGTACTTC. Translating gives CASSTLTEKAVETQYF.

V gene TRBV9 combines with J gene TRBJ1-2; 7 bases align to TRBD1. The germline V gene has CDR1 SGDLS and CDR2 YYNGEE. The CDR3 covers 15 residues. V shed 3 bases, J shed 0 bases, and the junction held 5 bases outside the gene matches. The CDR3 sequence: CASSGGDRSNYGYTF. The DNA of the CDR3 is TGTGCCAGCAGCGGAGGGGACAGATCTAACTATGGCTACACCTTC. Filled out from reference TRBV9 and TRBJ1-2, the complete variable domain reads DSGVTQTPKHLITATGQRVTLRCSPRSGDLSVYWYQQSLDQGLQFLIQYYNGEERAKGNILERFSAQQFPDLHSELNLSSLELGDSALYFCASSGGDRSNYGYTFGSGTRLTVV.

This clonotype has ten or more counts. The chain carries TRBV20-1 and TRBJ1-2, with D tentatively TRBD1 (5 bases). Trimming removed 6 bases from V and 4 bases from J, with 12 bases in between. CDR3 length: 12 amino acids. Germline V gene sequence: CDR1 DFQATT, CDR2 SNEGSKA (reference sequence). The CDR3 DNA reads TGCAGTGCCCAACCGGGACTCTATGGCTACACCTTC. Its protein product is CSAQPGLYGYTF.

This clonotype showed up many times. This rearrangement joins TRBV5-1 to TRBJ2-3, with 7 positions matching TRBD2. The CDR3 loop spans 15 amino acids. Germline V CDR1 and CDR2: SGHRS, YFSETQ. Trimming at V came to 0 bases and at J to 4 bases, leaving 5 bases not matched to a gene. CDR3: CASSLVAGEADTQYF. CDR3 coding DNA: TGCGCCAGCAGCTTGGTTGCGGGGGAGGCAGATACGCAGTATTTT.

This chain links TRBV14 with TRBJ2-5; D might be TRBD2 (5 bases). V was cut by 0 bases and J by 0 bases, with 11 bases left in between. This CDR3 spans 16 amino acids. The germline V gene encodes CDR1 SGHDN and CDR2 FVKESK. Written as DNA, the CDR3 is TGTGCCAGCAGCCAAGAGGGGAGTTGGTACCAAGAGACCCAGTACTTC. It is translated as CASSQEGSWYQETQYF.

The J gene is TRBJ2-1, the V gene TRBV7-2, with 7 nucleotides matching TRBD1. This CDR3 contains 15 residues. The germline gives CDR1 SGHTA, CDR2 FQGNSA. Unmatched junction bases numbered 11, after V lost 5 bases and J lost 7 bases. The CDR3, as DNA: TGTGCCAGCAGCGATCGACAGGGTTTGAGGAATGAGCAGTTCTTC. Translating it yields CASSDRQGLRNEQFF.

This clonotype was recorded once. The chain uses TRBV12-3 or TRBV12-4 and TRBJ1-1; a weak D match, TRBD1 (5 bases). The CDR3 contains 15 residues. Trimming shortened V by 5 bases and J by 5 bases, and 18 bases separated the two germline ends. CDR3 DNA sequence: TGTGCCAGCAGTCCGCAGGGACTTGGGGGAACTGAAGCTTTCTTT. Its translation: CASSPQGLGGTEAFF.

At least ten counts were recorded for this clonotype. V usage is TRBV4-3 and J usage is TRBJ1-5; D perhaps matches TRBD1 (5 bases). V gave up 3 bases and J gave up 12 bases, with 15 bases separating them. The germline CDR1 and CDR2 sequences are LGHNA and YSLEER. This CDR3 region has 13 residues. The CDR3 DNA is TGCGCCAGCAGCCAGGAGTTAGTGGGGCTCCAGCATTTT. Its protein product is CASSQELVGLQHF.

The table lists this clonotype with a few counts. This chain connects TRBV7-9 to TRBJ2-2; D remains ambiguous. The germline V gene encodes CDR1 SEHNR and CDR2 FQNEAQ (reference sequence). The V end was cut by 7 bases, the J end by 1 base, with 16 bases between. This CDR3 is 16 amino acids long. The CDR3 sequence is CASTVFGGENTGELFF. CDR3 sequence (DNA): TGTGCCAGCACCGTATTCGGCGGAGAGAACACCGGGGAGCTGTTTTTT.

V usage is TRBV25-1 and J usage is TRBJ1-1; D gene ambiguous. Trimming left V 4 bases short and J 2 bases short, with 8 bases between. This CDR3 region has 13 residues. CDR1 MGHDK and CDR2 SYGVNS come from the germline V gene. The DNA of the CDR3 is TGTGCCAGCAGTGGCGACTATAACACTGAAGCTTTCTTT. This sequence encodes CASSGDYNTEAFF.

Concerning this clonotype: At one of its ends the junction is not consistent with the germline gene, which may arise from a read error. The V gene is TRBV6-5, the J gene TRBJ2-5; TRBD1 might be the D (5 bases). Germline assignment: CDR1 MNHEY and CDR2 SVGAGI. The CDR3 runs to 16 residues. In DNA form, the CDR3 reads TGTGCCAGCAGTTACAGCCAGGGATTTACCCAAGAGGCCCAGTACTTC. Encoded protein: CASSYSQGFTQEAQYF.

V is TRBV5-1 and J is TRBJ1-1; D uncertain. The germline V gene encodes CDR1 SGHRS and CDR2 YFSETQ. V lost 0 bases, J lost 3 bases, and 9 bases lay in between. The CDR3 length is 14 residues. In DNA, the CDR3 is TGCGCCAGCAGCTTGGCACAATCCGACACTGAAGCTTTCTTT. Encoded protein: CASSLAQSDTEAFF.

The rearrangement joins TRBV12-3 or TRBV12-4 to TRBJ2-1; TRBD1 matches 7 bases. The last part of the DNA fits TRBJ2-7 better; the J call may be wrong. This CDR3 is built from 17 residues. The CDR3: CASSLDGQRGPYNEQYF. CDR3 sequence (DNA): TGTGCCAGCAGTTTAGATGGACAGAGGGGGCCTTACAATGAGCAGTACTTC.

This clonotype was seen only a few times. V usage is TRBV9 and J usage is TRBJ2-5, with a weak D call TRBD1 (6 bases). The length of the CDR3 is 15 residues. The germline V gene has CDR1 SGDLS and CDR2 YYNGEE. The V gene lost 4 bases and the J gene lost 5 bases, with 18 bases spanning the gap. This CDR3 reads CASSPKDSLGETQYF. The CDR3 DNA sequence: TGTGCCAGCAGCCCCAAGGACAGTCTCGGGGAGACCCAGTACTTC.

This clonotype has only a few counts. The V call is TRBV4-2, the J call TRBJ2-1; tentatively, D is TRBD1 (5 bases). The CDR3 loop spans 15 amino acids. CDR1 and CDR2 (germline): LGHNA, YNFKEQ. V was clipped by 0 bases and J by 2 bases, with 8 bases between them. CDR3 loop: CASSQEGDPYNEQFF. Here the CDR3 DNA reads TGTGCCAGCAGCCAAGAAGGGGATCCCTACAATGAGCAGTTCTTC.

The chain links TRBV27 to TRBJ2-1; D not resolved. The CDR3 spans 13 residues. Germline CDR1 is MNHEY and CDR2 is SMNVEV (reference sequence). V lost 3 bases to trimming and J lost 5 bases, with 8 bases between them. The CDR3 spells CASSFSIDNEQFF. The CDR3 DNA reads TGTGCCAGCAGTTTTTCCATCGACAATGAGCAGTTCTTC.

This chain connects TRBV18 to TRBJ1-1, with a weak D call TRBD1 (5 bases). Germline values: CDR1 KGHSH, CDR2 LQKENI. Trimming stripped 1 base from V and 1 base from J, with 10 bases between. The CDR3 length is 15 residues. CDR3 nucleotides: TGTGCCAGCTCACCACGGGGGACTCCGAACACTGAAGCTTTCTTT. It encodes CASSPRGTPNTEAFF.